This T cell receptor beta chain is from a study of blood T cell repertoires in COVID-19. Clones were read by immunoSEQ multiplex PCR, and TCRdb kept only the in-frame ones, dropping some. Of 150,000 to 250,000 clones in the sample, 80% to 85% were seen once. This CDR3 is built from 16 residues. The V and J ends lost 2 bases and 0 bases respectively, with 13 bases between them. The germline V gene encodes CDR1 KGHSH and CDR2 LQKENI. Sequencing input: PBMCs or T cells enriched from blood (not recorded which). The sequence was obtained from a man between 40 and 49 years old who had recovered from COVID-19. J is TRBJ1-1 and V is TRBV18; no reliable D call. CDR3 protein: CASSPNGGSLNTEAFF. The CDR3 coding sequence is TGTGCCAGCTCACCAAACGGCGGCAGCTTGAACACTGAAGCTTTCTTT.